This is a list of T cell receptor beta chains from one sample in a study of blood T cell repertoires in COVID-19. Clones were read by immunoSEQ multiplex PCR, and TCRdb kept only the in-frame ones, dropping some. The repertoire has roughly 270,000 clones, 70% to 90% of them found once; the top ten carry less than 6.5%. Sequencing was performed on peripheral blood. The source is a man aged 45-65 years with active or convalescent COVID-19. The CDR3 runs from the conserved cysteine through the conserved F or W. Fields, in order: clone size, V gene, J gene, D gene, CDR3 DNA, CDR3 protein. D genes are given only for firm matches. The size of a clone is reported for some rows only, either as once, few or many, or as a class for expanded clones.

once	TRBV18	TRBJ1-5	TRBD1	TGTGCCAGCTCACCCGGGACAGCTAATAGCAATCAGCCCCAGCATTTT	CASSPGTANSNQPQHF
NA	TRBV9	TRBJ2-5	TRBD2	TGTGCCAGCAGCCCTAGCGGGAGTAAAGAGACCCAGTACTTC	CASSPSGSKETQYF
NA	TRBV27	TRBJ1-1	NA	TGTGCCAGCAGTTTATCGGGGGCGGGGAACACTGAAGCTTTCTTT	CASSLSGAGNTEAFF
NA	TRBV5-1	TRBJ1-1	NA	TGCGCCAGCAGCTATGGAGGTTCACAGGGTGGCACTGAAGCTTTCTTT	CASSYGGSQGGTEAFF
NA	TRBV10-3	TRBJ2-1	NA	TGTGCCATCAGTGACAGGTTCTACAATGAGCAGTTCTTC	CAISDRFYNEQFF
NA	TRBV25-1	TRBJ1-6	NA	TGTGCCAGCAGACAGCTCCTAAATTCACCCCTCCACTTT	CASRQLLNSPLHF
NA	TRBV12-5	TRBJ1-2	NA	TGTGCTAGTGCCCATCGGGGAATTTTTTATGGCTACACCTTC	CASAHRGIFYGYTF
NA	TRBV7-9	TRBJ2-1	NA	TGTGCCAGCAGGACAACGCACCTACAGTTCTTC	CASRTTHLQFF
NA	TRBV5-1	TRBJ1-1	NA	TGCGCCAGCAGCTGGGGCTCTACAGGGAACACTGAAGCTTTCTTT	CASSWGSTGNTEAFF
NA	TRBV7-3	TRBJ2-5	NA	TGTGCCAGCAGCTCGGGACTGGGAGAGACCCAGTACTTC	CASSSGLGETQYF
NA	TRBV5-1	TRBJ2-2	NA	TGCGCCAGCATGGCTAGCCCGAACACCGGGGAGCTGTTTTTT	CASMASPNTGELFF
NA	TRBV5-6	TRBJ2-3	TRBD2	TGTGCCAGCAGCCGGACCTGGCTAGCGGGAGTTGCGGCAGATACGCAGTATTTT	CASSRTWLAGVAADTQYF
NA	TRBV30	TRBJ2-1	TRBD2	TGTGCCTGGAGTGTGACTAGCGGAAATGAGCAGTTCTTC	CAWSVTSGNEQFF
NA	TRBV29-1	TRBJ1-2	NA	TGCAGCGTTTGGTCCGGGGAGGGTGGCTACACCTTC	CSVWSGEGGYTF
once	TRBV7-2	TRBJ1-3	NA	TGTGCCAGCAGCTTGTTGGGGCAGGACACCATATATTTT	CASSLLGQDTIYF
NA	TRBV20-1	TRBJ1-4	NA	TGCAGTGCTAGTGGCAGTAATGAAAAACTGTTTTTT	CSASGSNEKLFF
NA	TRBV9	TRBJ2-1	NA	TGTGCCAGCAGCGAGGGGCGGGGATCCTACAATGAGCAGTTCTTC	CASSEGRGSYNEQFF
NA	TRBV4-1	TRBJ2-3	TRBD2	TGCGCCAGCAGCCAAGGGACTAGCGGGACCACAGATACGCAGTATTTT	CASSQGTSGTTDTQYF
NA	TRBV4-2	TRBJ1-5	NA	TGTGCCAGCAGCCAAGAGGGCACCTATAGCAATCAGCCCCAGCATTTT	CASSQEGTYSNQPQHF
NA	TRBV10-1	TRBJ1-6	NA	TGCGCCGCCCACGGTGTCGTCAGGGGTGTCACACCCCTCCACTTT	CAAHGVVRGVTPLHF
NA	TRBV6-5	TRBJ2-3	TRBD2	TGTGCCAGCAGCCATACTAGCGTTCCCGCAGATACGCAGTATTTT	CASSHTSVPADTQYF
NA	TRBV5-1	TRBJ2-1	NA	TGCGCCAGCAGCGTGGACTCGGGGGTCCATGAGCAGTTCTTC	CASSVDSGVHEQFF
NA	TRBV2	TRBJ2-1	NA	TGTGCCAGCAGTCCTTTGTCCGAGCAGTTCTTC	CASSPLSEQFF
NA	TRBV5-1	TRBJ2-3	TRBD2	TGCGCCAGCAGCTTTCAAGCGGGAGGGGGGGCAGATACGCAGTATTTT	CASSFQAGGGADTQYF
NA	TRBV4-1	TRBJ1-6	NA	TGCGCCAGCAGCCAAGCGTCAGGGGTTAATTCACCCCTCCACTTT	CASSQASGVNSPLHF
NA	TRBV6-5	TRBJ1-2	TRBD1	TGTGCCAGCAGTTACGGAACAGGGGCTGGCTACACCTTC	CASSYGTGAGYTF
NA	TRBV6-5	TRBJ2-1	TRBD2	TGTGCCAGCAGTTTAGGGAGCGGGAGGGAGCAGTTCTTC	CASSLGSGREQFF
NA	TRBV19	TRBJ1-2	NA	TGTGCCAGTAGTATATCGGTACAGCTTTTCTATGGCTACACCTTC	CASSISVQLFYGYTF
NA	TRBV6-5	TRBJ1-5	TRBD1	TGTGCCAGCAGTCCGGGACAGGGAAGCAATCAGCCCCAGCATTTT	CASSPGQGSNQPQHF
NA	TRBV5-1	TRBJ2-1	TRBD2	TGCGCCAGCAGCTGGACTAGCGGGAACTATGAGCAGTTCTTC	CASSWTSGNYEQFF
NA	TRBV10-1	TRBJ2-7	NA	TGCGCCAGCAGGTTTCCCCTTGTAGAGCAGTACTTC	CASRFPLVEQYF